This is a list of T cell receptor beta chains from one sample in a study of CXCR3-negative and CXCR3-positive naive CD8 T cells. TCRdb re-called the 5' RACE reads and gives one entry per CDR3 protein, without DNA. Across about 130,000 distinct CDR3 sequences, the top ten clones capture approximately 0.46% of the sample. Sequencing was carried out using naive CXCR3- CD8+ T cells from blood. The receptors stem from a human donor in good health. Some clones in this sample may be carry-over from other donors' samples. CDR3s include the opening cysteine and the closing phenylalanine or tryptophan.

V gene: TRBV6-4; J gene: TRBJ2-3; CDR3 protein: CASSDVGGDTQYF
V gene: TRBV27; J gene: TRBJ2-1; CDR3 protein: CASAPLAGLYNEQFF
V gene: TRBV27; J gene: TRBJ1-1; CDR3 protein: CASSWTANTEAFF
V gene: TRBV28; J gene: TRBJ2-2; CDR3 protein: CASSPLAGGLYTGELFF
V gene: TRBV7-9; J gene: TRBJ2-5; CDR3 protein: CASSFPLADQETQYF
V gene: TRBV28; J gene: TRBJ1-1; CDR3 protein: CASSFHRETEAFF
V gene: TRBV2; J gene: TRBJ1-5; CDR3 protein: CASSKTGLGYQPQHF
V gene: TRBV20-1; J gene: TRBJ1-5; CDR3 protein: CSASQDRGRQPQHF
V gene: TRBV27; J gene: TRBJ2-1; CDR3 protein: CASSFSPLLALVGNEQFF
V gene: TRBV2; J gene: TRBJ2-7; CDR3 protein: CASGGGMNEQYF
V gene: TRBV29-1; J gene: TRBJ2-5; CDR3 protein: CSADGTSGRLQETQYF
V gene: TRBV28; J gene: TRBJ1-2; CDR3 protein: CASSSLWGINYGYTF
V gene: TRBV20-1; J gene: TRBJ2-5; CDR3 protein: CSARPLPPLGTGQETQYF
V gene: TRBV28; J gene: TRBJ1-1; CDR3 protein: CASSFYRQGAGNTEAFF
V gene: TRBV4-1; J gene: TRBJ2-2; CDR3 protein: CASSRDRGLTGELFF
V gene: TRBV10-3; J gene: TRBJ2-1; CDR3 protein: CAISAKGDEQFF
V gene: TRBV4-1; J gene: TRBJ2-5; CDR3 protein: CASSPRGGETQYF
V gene: TRBV7-9; J gene: TRBJ2-7; CDR3 protein: CASSPGVGGGEQYF
V gene: TRBV7-2; J gene: TRBJ2-3; CDR3 protein: CASSSAGLRSPYFTDTQYF
V gene: TRBV30; J gene: TRBJ2-2; CDR3 protein: CAWSSANTGELFF
V gene: TRBV7-2; J gene: TRBJ2-2; CDR3 protein: CASSLARGGELFF
V gene: TRBV13; J gene: TRBJ1-4; CDR3 protein: CASSSGQGLANEKLFF
V gene: TRBV29-1; J gene: TRBJ2-7; CDR3 protein: CSVEGQDSYEQYF
V gene: TRBV7-9; J gene: TRBJ2-3; CDR3 protein: CASSLVPDTQYF
V gene: TRBV5-4; J gene: TRBJ2-1; CDR3 protein: CASKSGGADEQFF
V gene: TRBV20-1; J gene: TRBJ2-1; CDR3 protein: CSANRPSYDEQFF
V gene: TRBV15; J gene: TRBJ2-7; CDR3 protein: CATSRQPALEQYF
V gene: TRBV2; J gene: TRBJ2-7; CDR3 protein: CASSEGWAVYEQYF
V gene: TRBV6-5; J gene: TRBJ2-1; CDR3 protein: CASSTDRGTYNEQFF
V gene: TRBV9; J gene: TRBJ2-1; CDR3 protein: CASSVGGTGLRNEQFF
V gene: TRBV29-1; J gene: TRBJ1-1; CDR3 protein: CSVPTENTEAFF
V gene: TRBV28; J gene: TRBJ2-7; CDR3 protein: CASSLSLADPYEQYF
V gene: TRBV3-1; J gene: TRBJ2-3; CDR3 protein: CASSQVLARSTDTQYF
V gene: TRBV5-1; J gene: TRBJ2-1; CDR3 protein: CASSLMGLVYNEQFF
V gene: TRBV28; J gene: TRBJ1-5; CDR3 protein: CASSLRLGSNQPQHF
V gene: TRBV7-9; J gene: TRBJ2-5; CDR3 protein: CASSLRDTVTGSETQYF
V gene: TRBV27; J gene: TRBJ2-3; CDR3 protein: CASSLTTSGRAESTDTQYF
V gene: TRBV10-3; J gene: TRBJ2-7; CDR3 protein: CAISDLRQGVDEQYF
V gene: TRBV12-3/TRBV12-4; J gene: TRBJ2-1; CDR3 protein: CASSLYSGTGADEQFF
V gene: TRBV3-1; J gene: TRBJ2-1; CDR3 protein: CASSPQSFMTVSYNEQFF
V gene: TRBV20-1; J gene: TRBJ1-5; CDR3 protein: CSATTDELLLWSNQPQHF
V gene: TRBV7-9; J gene: TRBJ2-5; CDR3 protein: CASSSTGGMETQYF
V gene: TRBV5-6; J gene: TRBJ2-1; CDR3 protein: CASSLSGGRYNEQFF
V gene: TRBV12-3/TRBV12-4; J gene: TRBJ2-2; CDR3 protein: CASSRVDGGPSNTGELFF
V gene: TRBV3-1; J gene: TRBJ1-6; CDR3 protein: CASSQEKWTGKGSPLHF
V gene: TRBV5-1; J gene: TRBJ1-6; CDR3 protein: CASSYGQDNSPLHF
V gene: TRBV3-1; J gene: TRBJ2-7; CDR3 protein: CASSQDSGSTSYEQYF
V gene: TRBV20-1; J gene: TRBJ1-4; CDR3 protein: CSAQTGVNEKLFF
V gene: TRBV19; J gene: TRBJ1-2; CDR3 protein: CASDDGADYGYTF
V gene: TRBV7-9; J gene: TRBJ1-1; CDR3 protein: CAPGLSNTEAFF
V gene: TRBV27; J gene: TRBJ1-1; CDR3 protein: CASSSNRGYTEAFF
V gene: TRBV15; J gene: TRBJ2-2; CDR3 protein: CATSRVGGGTGELFF
V gene: TRBV28; J gene: TRBJ1-5; CDR3 protein: CASSLTSIANQPQHF
V gene: TRBV6-2/TRBV6-3; J gene: TRBJ2-3; CDR3 protein: CAISPGIANTQYF
V gene: TRBV3-1; J gene: TRBJ2-1; CDR3 protein: CASLAGEGNEQFF
V gene: TRBV10-2; J gene: TRBJ2-7; CDR3 protein: CASSDLAYEQYF
V gene: TRBV7-9; J gene: TRBJ2-7; CDR3 protein: CASSPGWDREGFYEQYF
V gene: TRBV20-1; J gene: TRBJ1-4; CDR3 protein: CSARVLDRDEKLFF
V gene: TRBV7-8; J gene: TRBJ2-2; CDR3 protein: CASSPGLAGTGELFF